The rows below give T cell receptor beta chains drawn from one sample of a study of PD-1 blockade in classical Hodgkin lymphoma. Sequencing used immunoSEQ multiplex PCR; TCRdb keeps in-frame clones, though not all of them. The table records about 94,000 clones, approximately 92% of them present only once. Sequenced material: peripheral blood mononuclear cells (PBMCs), taken before the second cycle of nivolumab. The receptors stem from a human donor with classical Hodgkin lymphoma. CDR3s include the opening cysteine and the closing phenylalanine or tryptophan. The order of the fields is CDR3 DNA, CDR3 protein, J gene, clone size, V gene, D gene. A D gene is named only where the DNA matches it firmly. A row's size may be missing; if present it is once, few, many or a size class.

cdr3_nt: TGTGCCAGAGCTCATCTGGCAGGGGGCGAGAGGGCCTCTGGAAACACCATATATTTT
cdr3_aa: CARAHLAGGERASGNTIYF
j_call: TRBJ1-3
clone_size: NA
v_call: TRBV6-4
d_call: TRBD1

cdr3_nt: TGTGCCAGCAGCCAAGATCTCACCTATGGCTACACCTTC
cdr3_aa: CASSQDLTYGYTF
j_call: TRBJ1-2
clone_size: NA
v_call: TRBV4-2
d_call: NA

cdr3_nt: TGTGCCAGCAGTTTATCTTTTCACACTGAAGCTTTCTTT
cdr3_aa: CASSLSFHTEAFF
j_call: TRBJ1-1
clone_size: NA
v_call: TRBV27
d_call: NA

cdr3_nt: TGTGCCAGCAGCTCCCGGGACAGCCCCCGGGAAGCTTTCTTT
cdr3_aa: CASSSRDSPREAFF
j_call: TRBJ1-1
clone_size: few
v_call: TRBV6-6
d_call: TRBD1

cdr3_nt: TGTGCCAGCAGCCTATCTAGCGGCCACTACGAGCAGTACTTC
cdr3_aa: CASSLSSGHYEQYF
j_call: TRBJ2-7
clone_size: NA
v_call: TRBV14
d_call: TRBD2

cdr3_nt: TGTGCCAGCAGCTTATACGGGAGGGTTGGTGAGCAGTTCTTC
cdr3_aa: CASSLYGRVGEQFF
j_call: TRBJ2-1
clone_size: NA
v_call: TRBV7-3
d_call: TRBD2

cdr3_nt: TGTGCCAGCAGCCAAGCTGGCATCAGCCCCCAGCATTTT
cdr3_aa: CASSQAGISPQHF
j_call: TRBJ1-5
clone_size: few
v_call: TRBV14
d_call: NA

cdr3_nt: TGCAGCGCTGCAGGGGGCCCGAGCGATGAGCAGTTCTTC
cdr3_aa: CSAAGGPSDEQFF
j_call: TRBJ2-1
clone_size: NA
v_call: TRBV29-1
d_call: TRBD1

cdr3_nt: TGTGCCAGCAGCTCGACGGGTGGAGCAGCTTTCTTT
cdr3_aa: CASSSTGGAAFF
j_call: TRBJ1-1
clone_size: few
v_call: TRBV5-6
d_call: NA

cdr3_nt: TGTGCCAGCAGCTTAGGGACTAGCGGGATCACCTACAATGAGCAGTTCTTC
cdr3_aa: CASSLGTSGITYNEQFF
j_call: TRBJ2-1
clone_size: NA
v_call: TRBV7-8
d_call: TRBD2

cdr3_nt: TGTGCCAGCAGTGGCACAGGGGCTTCACCCCTCCACTTT
cdr3_aa: CASSGTGASPLHF
j_call: TRBJ1-6
clone_size: few
v_call: TRBV25-1
d_call: TRBD1

cdr3_nt: TGTGCCAGCTCACCGCGAGCCGCAACTAATGAAAAACTGTTTTTT
cdr3_aa: CASSPRAATNEKLFF
j_call: TRBJ1-4
clone_size: NA
v_call: TRBV18
d_call: NA

cdr3_nt: TGCGCCAGCAGCCAACAGAGTCGCCTTCGGGAGCTGTTTTTT
cdr3_aa: CASSQQSRLRELFF
j_call: TRBJ2-2
clone_size: NA
v_call: TRBV5-1
d_call: NA

cdr3_nt: TGTGCCAGTAGTCGCCTACCGGGACAGCAGTCCTACGAGCAGTACTTC
cdr3_aa: CASSRLPGQQSYEQYF
j_call: TRBJ2-7
clone_size: NA
v_call: TRBV19
d_call: TRBD1

cdr3_nt: TGTGCCAGCAGCTTGGGAGTGGGCGGACAAGAGACCCAGTACTTC
cdr3_aa: CASSLGVGGQETQYF
j_call: TRBJ2-5
clone_size: once
v_call: TRBV5-4
d_call: NA

cdr3_nt: TGCGCCAGCAGCTTGGACGGGGGATCCTACAATGAGCAGTTCTTC
cdr3_aa: CASSLDGGSYNEQFF
j_call: TRBJ2-1
clone_size: NA
v_call: TRBV5-1
d_call: NA

cdr3_nt: TGCGCCAGCGGATCTCAGGCCGCCCCAGATACGCAGTATTTT
cdr3_aa: CASGSQAAPDTQYF
j_call: TRBJ2-3
clone_size: NA
v_call: TRBV5-1
d_call: NA

cdr3_nt: TGTGCCAGCAGTGGAGACAGAGCCTACAATGAGCAGTTCTTC
cdr3_aa: CASSGDRAYNEQFF
j_call: TRBJ2-1
clone_size: NA
v_call: TRBV6-1
d_call: NA

cdr3_nt: TGTGCCAGCAGTGTGTTAGGGTCTGGGGCCAACGTCCTGACTTTC
cdr3_aa: CASSVLGSGANVLTF
j_call: TRBJ2-6
clone_size: once
v_call: TRBV27
d_call: NA

cdr3_nt: TGTGCCAGCAGTTTTACGGGTTCGGCGCGGGTCGCTGAAGCTTTCTTT
cdr3_aa: CASSFTGSARVAEAFF
j_call: TRBJ1-1
clone_size: NA
v_call: TRBV7-9
d_call: NA

cdr3_nt: TGTGCCAGTAGTATGTTTTTAGCGGGGGGGCAAGAGCAGTACTTC
cdr3_aa: CASSMFLAGGQEQYF
j_call: TRBJ2-7
clone_size: NA
v_call: TRBV19
d_call: TRBD2

cdr3_nt: TGTGCCAGTAGTATGAGGTGGCGGTATCAGCCCCAGCATTTT
cdr3_aa: CASSMRWRYQPQHF
j_call: TRBJ1-5
clone_size: NA
v_call: TRBV19
d_call: NA

cdr3_nt: TGCAGCGTCCGTGGGGGTAACCCCTACGAGCAGTACTTC
cdr3_aa: CSVRGGNPYEQYF
j_call: TRBJ2-7
clone_size: NA
v_call: TRBV29-1
d_call: NA